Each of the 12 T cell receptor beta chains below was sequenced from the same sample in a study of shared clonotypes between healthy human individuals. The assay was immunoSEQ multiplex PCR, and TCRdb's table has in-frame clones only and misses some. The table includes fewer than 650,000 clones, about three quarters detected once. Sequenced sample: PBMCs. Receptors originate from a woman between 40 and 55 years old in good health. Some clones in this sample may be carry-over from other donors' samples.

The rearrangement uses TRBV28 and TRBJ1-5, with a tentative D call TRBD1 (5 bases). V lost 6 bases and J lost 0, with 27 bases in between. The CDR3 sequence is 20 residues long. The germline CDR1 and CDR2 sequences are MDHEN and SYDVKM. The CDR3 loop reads CASSGTPDTKRGLSNQPQHF. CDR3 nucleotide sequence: TGTGCCAGCAGCGGGACCCCAGATACCAAAAGGGGCCTTAGCAATCAGCCCCAGCATTTT.

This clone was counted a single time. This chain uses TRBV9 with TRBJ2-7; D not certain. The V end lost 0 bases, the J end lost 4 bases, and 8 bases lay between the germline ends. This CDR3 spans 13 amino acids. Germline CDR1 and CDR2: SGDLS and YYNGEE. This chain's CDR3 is CASSVGDGYEQYF. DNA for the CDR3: TGTGCCAGCAGCGTAGGTGACGGGTACGAGCAGTACTTC.

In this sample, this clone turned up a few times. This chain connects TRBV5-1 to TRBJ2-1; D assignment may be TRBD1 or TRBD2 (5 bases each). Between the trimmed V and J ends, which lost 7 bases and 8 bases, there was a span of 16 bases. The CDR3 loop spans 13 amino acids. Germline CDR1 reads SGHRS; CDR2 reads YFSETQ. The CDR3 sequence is CASCLGVSDEQFF. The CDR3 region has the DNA TGCGCCAGCTGTTTGGGGGTGAGTGATGAGCAGTTCTTC.

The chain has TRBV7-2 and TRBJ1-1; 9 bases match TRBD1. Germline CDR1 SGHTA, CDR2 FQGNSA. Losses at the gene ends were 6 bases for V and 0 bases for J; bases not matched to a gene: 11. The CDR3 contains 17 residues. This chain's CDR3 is CASSGWDRVTVNTEAFF. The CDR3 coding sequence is TGTGCCAGCAGTGGTTGGGACAGGGTTACGGTGAACACTGAAGCTTTCTTT.

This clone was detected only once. The CDR3 sequence: CAISERGGETQYF. The CDR3 region has the DNA TGTGCCATCAGTGAGAGGGGGGGGGAGACCCAGTACTTC. The chain couples TRBV10-3 to TRBJ2-5, with TRBD2 as a possible D gene (7 bases). This CDR3 comprises 13 residues. V gave up 2 bases and J gave up 5 bases, with 9 bases separating them. Germline assignment: CDR1 ENHRY and CDR2 SYGVKD.

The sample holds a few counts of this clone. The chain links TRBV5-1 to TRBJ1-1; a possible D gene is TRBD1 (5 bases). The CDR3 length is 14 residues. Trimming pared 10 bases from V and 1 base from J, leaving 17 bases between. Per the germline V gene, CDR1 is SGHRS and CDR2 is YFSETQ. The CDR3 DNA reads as TGCGCCTCGGGGGACGGGAGGAGGAACACTGAAGCTTTCTTT. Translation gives CASGDGRRNTEAFF.

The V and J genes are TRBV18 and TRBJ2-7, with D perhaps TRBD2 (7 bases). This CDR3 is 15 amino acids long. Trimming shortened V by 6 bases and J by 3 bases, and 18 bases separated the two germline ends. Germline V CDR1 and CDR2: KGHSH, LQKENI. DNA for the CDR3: TGTGCCAGCTCGCATTCGGGGGGCACTAACTACGAGCAGTACTTC. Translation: CASSHSGGTNYEQYF.

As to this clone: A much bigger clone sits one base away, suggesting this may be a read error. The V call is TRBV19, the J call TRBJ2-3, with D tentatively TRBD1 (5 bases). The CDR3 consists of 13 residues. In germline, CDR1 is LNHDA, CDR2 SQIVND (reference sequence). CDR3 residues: CASSYPSTGTQYF. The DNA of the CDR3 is TGTGCCAGTAGCTACCCCAGCACAGGTACGCAGTATTTT.

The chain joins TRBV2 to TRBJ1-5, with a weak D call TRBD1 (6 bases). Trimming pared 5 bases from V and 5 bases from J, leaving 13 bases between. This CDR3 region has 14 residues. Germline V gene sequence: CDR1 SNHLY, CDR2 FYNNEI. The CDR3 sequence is CASSQRGLDQPQHF. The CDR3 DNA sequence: TGTGCCAGCAGTCAAAGGGGGTTGGATCAGCCCCAGCATTTT.

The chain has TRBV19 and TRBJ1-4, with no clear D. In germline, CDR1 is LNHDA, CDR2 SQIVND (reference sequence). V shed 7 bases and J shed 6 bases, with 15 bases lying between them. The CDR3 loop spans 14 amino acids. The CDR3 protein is CASNSGDWDEKLFF. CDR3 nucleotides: TGTGCCAGTAACTCCGGGGATTGGGATGAAAAACTGTTTTTT. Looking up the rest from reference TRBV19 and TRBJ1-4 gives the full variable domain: DGGITQSPKYLFRKEGQNVTLSCEQNLNHDAMYWYRQDPGQGLRLIYYSQIVNDFQKGDIAEGYSVSREKKESFPLTVTSAQKNPTAFYLCASNSGDWDEKLFFGSGTQLSVL.

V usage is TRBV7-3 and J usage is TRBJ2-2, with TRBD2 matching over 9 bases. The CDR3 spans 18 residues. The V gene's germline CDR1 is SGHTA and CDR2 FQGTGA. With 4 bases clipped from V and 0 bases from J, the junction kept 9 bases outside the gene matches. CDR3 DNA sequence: TGTGCCAGCAGCTCCCCGGGTACTAGCGGGCCGAACACCGGGGAGCTGTTTTTT. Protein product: CASSSPGTSGPNTGELFF.

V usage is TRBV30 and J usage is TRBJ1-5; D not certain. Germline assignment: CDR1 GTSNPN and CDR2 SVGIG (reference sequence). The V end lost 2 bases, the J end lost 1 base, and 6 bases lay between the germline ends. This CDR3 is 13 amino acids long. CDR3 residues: CAWSKDSNQPQHF. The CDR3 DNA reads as TGTGCCTGGAGTAAGGACAGCAATCAGCCCCAGCATTTT.